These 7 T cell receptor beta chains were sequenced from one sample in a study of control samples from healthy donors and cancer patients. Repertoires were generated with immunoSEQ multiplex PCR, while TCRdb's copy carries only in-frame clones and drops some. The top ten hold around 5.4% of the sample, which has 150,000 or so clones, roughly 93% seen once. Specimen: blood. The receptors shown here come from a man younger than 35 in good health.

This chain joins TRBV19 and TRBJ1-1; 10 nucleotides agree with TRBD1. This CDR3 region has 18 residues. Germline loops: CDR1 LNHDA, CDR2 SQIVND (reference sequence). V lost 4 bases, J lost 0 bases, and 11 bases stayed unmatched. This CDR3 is CASSTRFRQGAMNTEAFF. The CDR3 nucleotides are TGTGCCAGTAGTACCCGCTTCAGACAGGGGGCAATGAACACTGAAGCTTTCTTT.

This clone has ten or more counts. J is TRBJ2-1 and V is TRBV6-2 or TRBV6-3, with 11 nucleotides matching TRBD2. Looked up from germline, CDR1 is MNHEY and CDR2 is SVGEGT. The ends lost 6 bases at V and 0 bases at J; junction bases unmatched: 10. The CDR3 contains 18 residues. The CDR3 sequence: CASSVLTSGVSSYNEQFF. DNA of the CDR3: TGTGCCAGCAGCGTCCTGACTAGCGGGGTAAGCTCCTACAATGAGCAGTTCTTC.

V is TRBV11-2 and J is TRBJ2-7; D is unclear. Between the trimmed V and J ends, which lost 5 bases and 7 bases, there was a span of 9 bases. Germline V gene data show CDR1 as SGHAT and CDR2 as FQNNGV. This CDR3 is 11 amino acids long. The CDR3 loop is CASSATSEQYF. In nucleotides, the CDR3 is TGTGCCAGCAGCGCCACATCAGAGCAGTACTTC.

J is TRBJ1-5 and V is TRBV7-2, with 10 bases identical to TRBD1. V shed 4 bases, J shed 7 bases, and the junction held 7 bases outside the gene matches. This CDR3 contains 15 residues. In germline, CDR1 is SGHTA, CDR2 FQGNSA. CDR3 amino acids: CASSSRTGGDQPQHF. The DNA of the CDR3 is TGTGCCAGCAGCTCTAGGACAGGGGGAGACCAGCCCCAGCATTTT.

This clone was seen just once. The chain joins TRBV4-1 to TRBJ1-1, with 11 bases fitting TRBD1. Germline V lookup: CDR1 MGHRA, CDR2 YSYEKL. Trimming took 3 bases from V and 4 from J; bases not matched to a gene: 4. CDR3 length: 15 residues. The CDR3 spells CASSQGGQGGTEAFF. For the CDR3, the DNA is TGCGCCAGCAGCCAGGGGGGACAGGGGGGCACTGAAGCTTTCTTT.

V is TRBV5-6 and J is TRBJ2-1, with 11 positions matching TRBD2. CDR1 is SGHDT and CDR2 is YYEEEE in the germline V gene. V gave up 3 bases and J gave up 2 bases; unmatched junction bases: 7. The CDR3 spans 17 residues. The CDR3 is CASSSSGTSGPYNEQFF. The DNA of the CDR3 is TGTGCCAGCAGCTCATCCGGGACTAGCGGTCCCTACAATGAGCAGTTCTTC.

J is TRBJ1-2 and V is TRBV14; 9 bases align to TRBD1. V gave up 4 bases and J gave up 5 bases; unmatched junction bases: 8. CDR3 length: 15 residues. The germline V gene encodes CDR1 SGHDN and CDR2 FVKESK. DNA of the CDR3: TGTGCCAGCAGCCCAGGACAGGGGCATCGGTATGGCTACACCTTC. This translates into CASSPGQGHRYGYTF.